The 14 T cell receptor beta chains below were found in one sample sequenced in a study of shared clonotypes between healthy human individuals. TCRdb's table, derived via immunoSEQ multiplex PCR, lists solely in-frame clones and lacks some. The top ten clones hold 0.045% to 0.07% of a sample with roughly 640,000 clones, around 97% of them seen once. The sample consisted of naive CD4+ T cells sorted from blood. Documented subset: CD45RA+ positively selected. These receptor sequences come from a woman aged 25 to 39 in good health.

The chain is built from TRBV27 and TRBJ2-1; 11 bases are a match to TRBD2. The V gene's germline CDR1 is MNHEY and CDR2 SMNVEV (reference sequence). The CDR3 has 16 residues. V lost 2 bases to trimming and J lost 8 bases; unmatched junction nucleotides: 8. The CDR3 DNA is TGTGCCAGCAGTTTAGCGGTAGCGGGAGGGCCGTATGAGCAGTTCTTC. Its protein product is CASSLAVAGGPYEQFF.

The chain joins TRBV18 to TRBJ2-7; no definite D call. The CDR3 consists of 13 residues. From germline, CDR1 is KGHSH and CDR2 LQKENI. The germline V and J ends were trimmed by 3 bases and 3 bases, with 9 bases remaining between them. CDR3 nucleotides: TGTGCCAGCTCACCTTTGCCGGACTACGAGCAGTACTTC. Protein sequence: CASSPLPDYEQYF.

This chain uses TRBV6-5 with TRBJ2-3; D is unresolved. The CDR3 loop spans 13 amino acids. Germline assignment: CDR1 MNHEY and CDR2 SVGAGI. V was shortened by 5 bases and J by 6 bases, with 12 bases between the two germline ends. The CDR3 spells CASSLDGPDTQYF. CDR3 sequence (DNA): TGTGCCAGCAGTCTGGACGGGCCGGATACGCAGTATTTT.

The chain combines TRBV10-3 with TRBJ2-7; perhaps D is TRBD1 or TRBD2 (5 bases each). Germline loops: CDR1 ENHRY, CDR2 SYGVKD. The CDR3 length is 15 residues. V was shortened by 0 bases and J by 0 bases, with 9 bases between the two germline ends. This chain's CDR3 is CAISESWDRSYEQYF. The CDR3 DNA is TGTGCCATCAGTGAGTCGTGGGACCGCTCCTACGAGCAGTACTTC.

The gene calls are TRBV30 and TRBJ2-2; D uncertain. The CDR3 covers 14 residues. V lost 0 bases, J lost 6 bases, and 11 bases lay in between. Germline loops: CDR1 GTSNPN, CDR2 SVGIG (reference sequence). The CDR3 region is CAWSVDLTPGELFF. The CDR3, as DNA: TGTGCCTGGAGTGTAGATCTTACCCCCGGGGAGCTGTTTTTT.

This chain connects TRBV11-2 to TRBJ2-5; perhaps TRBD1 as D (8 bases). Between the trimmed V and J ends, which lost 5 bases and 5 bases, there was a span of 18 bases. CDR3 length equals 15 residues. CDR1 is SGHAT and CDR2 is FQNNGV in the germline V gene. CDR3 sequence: CASSQRDRSHETQYF. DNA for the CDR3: TGTGCCAGCAGCCAGCGGGACAGGTCTCATGAGACCCAGTACTTC.

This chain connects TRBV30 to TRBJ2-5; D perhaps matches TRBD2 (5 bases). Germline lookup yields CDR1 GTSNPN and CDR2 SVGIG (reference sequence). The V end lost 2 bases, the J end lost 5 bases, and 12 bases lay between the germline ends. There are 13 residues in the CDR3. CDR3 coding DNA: TGTGCCTGGAGTACCCAGTCGGGGGAGACCCAGTACTTC. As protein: CAWSTQSGETQYF.

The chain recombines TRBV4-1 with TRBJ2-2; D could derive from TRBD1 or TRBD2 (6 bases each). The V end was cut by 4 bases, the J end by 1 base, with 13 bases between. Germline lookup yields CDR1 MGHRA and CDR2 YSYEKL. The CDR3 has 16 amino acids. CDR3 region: CASSLRAGQNTGELFF. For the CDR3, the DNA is TGCGCCAGCAGCCTCCGGGCGGGACAGAACACCGGGGAGCTGTTTTTT.

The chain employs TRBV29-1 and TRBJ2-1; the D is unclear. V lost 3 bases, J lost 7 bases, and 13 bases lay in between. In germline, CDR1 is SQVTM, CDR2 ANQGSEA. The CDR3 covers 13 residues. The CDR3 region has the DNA TGCAGCGTTGAGGTAATAGTGAAGAATGAGCAGTTCTTC. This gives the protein CSVEVIVKNEQFF.

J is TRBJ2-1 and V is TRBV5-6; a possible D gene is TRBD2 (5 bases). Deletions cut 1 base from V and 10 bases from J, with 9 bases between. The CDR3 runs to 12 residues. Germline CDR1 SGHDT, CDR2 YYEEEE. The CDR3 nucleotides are TGTGCCAGCAGCTTGCCCCCGGGAGAGCAGTTCTTC. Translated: CASSLPPGEQFF.

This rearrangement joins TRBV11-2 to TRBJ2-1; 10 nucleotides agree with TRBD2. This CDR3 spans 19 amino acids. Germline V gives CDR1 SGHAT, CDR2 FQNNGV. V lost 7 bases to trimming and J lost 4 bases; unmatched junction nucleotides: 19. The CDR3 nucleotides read TGTGCCAGCAACCCCCGGGGACGGACCAATAGCGGGAGGTACAATGAGCAGTTCTTC. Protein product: CASNPRGRTNSGRYNEQFF.

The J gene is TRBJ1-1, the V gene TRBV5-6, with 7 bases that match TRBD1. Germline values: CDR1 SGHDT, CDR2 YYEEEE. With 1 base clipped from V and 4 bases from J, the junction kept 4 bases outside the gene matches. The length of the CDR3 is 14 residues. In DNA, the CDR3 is TGTGCCAGCAGCTTGAAGGGGGCGCTCACTGAAGCTTTCTTT. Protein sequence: CASSLKGALTEAFF.

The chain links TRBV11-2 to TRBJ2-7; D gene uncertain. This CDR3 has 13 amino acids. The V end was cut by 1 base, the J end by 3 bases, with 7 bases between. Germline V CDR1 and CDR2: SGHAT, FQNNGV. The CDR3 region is CASSLGVVYEQYF. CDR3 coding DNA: TGTGCCAGCAGCTTAGGAGTAGTCTACGAGCAGTACTTC.

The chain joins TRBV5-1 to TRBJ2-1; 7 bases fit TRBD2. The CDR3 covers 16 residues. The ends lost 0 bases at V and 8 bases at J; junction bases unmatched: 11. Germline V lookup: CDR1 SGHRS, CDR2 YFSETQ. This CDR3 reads CASSLGGEGFVYEQFF. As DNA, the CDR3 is TGCGCCAGCAGCTTGGGTGGGGAGGGATTTGTATATGAGCAGTTCTTC. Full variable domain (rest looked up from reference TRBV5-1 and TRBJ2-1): KAGVTQTPRYLIKTRGQQVTLSCSPISGHRSVSWYQQTPGQGLQFLFEYFSETQRNKGNFPGRFSGRQFSNSRSEMNVSTLELGDSALYLCASSLGGEGFVYEQFFGPGTRLTVL.